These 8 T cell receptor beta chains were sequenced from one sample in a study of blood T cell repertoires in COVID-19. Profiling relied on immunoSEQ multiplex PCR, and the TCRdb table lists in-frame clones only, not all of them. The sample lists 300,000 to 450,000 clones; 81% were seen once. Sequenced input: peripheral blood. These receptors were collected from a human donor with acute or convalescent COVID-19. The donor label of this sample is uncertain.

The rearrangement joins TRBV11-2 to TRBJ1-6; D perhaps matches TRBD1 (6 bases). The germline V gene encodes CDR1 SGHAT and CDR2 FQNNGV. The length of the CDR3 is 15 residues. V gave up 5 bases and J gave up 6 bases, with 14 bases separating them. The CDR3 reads CASSPYGDTNSPLHF. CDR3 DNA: TGTGCCAGCAGCCCCTATGGGGACACTAATTCACCCCTCCACTTT. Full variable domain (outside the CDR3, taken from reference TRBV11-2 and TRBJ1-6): EAGVAQSPRYKIIEKRQSVAFWCNPISGHATLYWYQQILGQGPKLLIQFQNNGVVDDSQLPKDRFSAERLKGVDSTLKIQPAKLEDSAVYLCASSPYGDTNSPLHFGNGTRLTVT.

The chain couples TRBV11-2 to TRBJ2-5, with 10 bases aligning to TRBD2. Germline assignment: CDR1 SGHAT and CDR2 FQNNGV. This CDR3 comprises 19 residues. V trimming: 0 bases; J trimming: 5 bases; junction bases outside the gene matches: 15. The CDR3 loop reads CASSLDPRLRLAGAETQYF. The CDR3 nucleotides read TGTGCCAGCAGCTTAGATCCGCGTTTGAGGCTAGCGGGAGCGGAGACCCAGTACTTC.

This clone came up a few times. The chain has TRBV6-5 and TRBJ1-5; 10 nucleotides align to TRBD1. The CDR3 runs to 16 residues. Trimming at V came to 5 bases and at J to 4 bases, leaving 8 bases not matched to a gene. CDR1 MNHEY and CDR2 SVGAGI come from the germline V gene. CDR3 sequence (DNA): TGTGCCAGCAGTCACTATGGGGGACAGGGGAATCAGCCCCAGCATTTT. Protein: CASSHYGGQGNQPQHF.

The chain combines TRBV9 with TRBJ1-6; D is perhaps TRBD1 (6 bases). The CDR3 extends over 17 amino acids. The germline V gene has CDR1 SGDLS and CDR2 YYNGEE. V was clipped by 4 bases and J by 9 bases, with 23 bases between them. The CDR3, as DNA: TGTGCCAGCAGCCCCCGGGGCGTGGGGGCGCGGAGTTCACCCCTCCACTTT. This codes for CASSPRGVGARSSPLHF.

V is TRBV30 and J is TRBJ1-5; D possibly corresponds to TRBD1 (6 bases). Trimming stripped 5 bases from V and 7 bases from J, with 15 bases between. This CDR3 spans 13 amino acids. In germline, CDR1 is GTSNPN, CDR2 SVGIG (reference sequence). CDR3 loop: CAWDQGSGQPQHF. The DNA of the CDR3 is TGTGCCTGGGACCAGGGGTCGGGGCAGCCCCAGCATTTT. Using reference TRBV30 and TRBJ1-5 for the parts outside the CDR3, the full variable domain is SQTIHQWPATLVQPVGSPLSLECTVEGTSNPNLYWYRQAAGRGLQLLFYSVGIGQISSEVPQNLSASRPQDRQFILSSKKLLLSDSGFYLCAWDQGSGQPQHFGDGTRLSIL.

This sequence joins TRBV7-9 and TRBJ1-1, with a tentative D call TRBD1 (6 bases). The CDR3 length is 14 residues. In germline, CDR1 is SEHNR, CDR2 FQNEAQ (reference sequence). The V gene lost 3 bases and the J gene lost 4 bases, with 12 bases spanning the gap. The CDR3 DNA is TGTGCCAGCAGCTTCGAGGGGGAAGCCACTGAAGCTTTCTTT. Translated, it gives CASSFEGEATEAFF.

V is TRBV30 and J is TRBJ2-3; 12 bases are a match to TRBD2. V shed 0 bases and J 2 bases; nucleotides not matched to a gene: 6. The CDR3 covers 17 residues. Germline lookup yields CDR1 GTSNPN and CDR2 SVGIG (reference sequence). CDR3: CAWSVRGLAGPTDTQYF. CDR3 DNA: TGTGCCTGGAGTGTCAGGGGACTAGCGGGCCCCACAGATACGCAGTATTTT.

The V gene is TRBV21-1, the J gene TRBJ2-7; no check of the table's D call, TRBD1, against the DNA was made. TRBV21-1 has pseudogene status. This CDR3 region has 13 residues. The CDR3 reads CASSKGGHPKQYF. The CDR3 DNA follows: TGTGCCAGCAGCAAAGGGGGACACCCAAAGCAGTACTTC.